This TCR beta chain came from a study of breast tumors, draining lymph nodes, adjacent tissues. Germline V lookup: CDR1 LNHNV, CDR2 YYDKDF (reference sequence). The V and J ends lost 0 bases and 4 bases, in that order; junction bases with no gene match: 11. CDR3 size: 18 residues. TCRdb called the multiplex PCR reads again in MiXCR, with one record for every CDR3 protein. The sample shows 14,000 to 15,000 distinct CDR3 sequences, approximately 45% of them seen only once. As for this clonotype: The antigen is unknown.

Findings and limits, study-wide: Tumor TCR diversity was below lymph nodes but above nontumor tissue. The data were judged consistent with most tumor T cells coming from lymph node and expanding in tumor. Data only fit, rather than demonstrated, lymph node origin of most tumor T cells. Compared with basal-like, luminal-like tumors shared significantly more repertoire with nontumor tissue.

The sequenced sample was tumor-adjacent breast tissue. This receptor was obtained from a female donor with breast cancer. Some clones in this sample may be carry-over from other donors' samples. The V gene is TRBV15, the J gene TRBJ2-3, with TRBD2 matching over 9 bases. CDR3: CATSRDPWLAGSSDTQYF. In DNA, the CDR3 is TGTGCCACCAGCAGAGATCCCTGGCTAGCGGGGAGTTCAGATACGCAGTATTTT.